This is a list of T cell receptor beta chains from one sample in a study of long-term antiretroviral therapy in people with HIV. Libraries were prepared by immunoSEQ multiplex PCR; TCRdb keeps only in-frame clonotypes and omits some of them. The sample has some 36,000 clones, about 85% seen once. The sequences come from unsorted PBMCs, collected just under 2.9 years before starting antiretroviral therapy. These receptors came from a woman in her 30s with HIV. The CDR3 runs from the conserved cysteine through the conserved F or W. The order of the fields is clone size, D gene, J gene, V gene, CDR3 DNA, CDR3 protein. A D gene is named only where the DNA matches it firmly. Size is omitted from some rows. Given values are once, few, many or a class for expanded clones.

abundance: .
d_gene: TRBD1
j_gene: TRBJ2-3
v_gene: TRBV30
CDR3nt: TGTGCCTGGAGTGTCCGCCCGACAGGGGCCAAGGCAGATACGCAGTATTTT
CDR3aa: CAWSVRPTGAKADTQYF

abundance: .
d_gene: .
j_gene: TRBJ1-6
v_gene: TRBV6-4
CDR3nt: TGTGCCAGCAGTGACTCGGTTGATAGGGATTCACCCCTCCACTTT
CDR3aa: CASSDSVDRDSPLHF

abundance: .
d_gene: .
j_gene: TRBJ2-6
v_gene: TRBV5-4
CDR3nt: TGTGCCAGCAGCTTGGGTAGTGGCAGCTCTGGGGCCAACGTCCTGACTTTC
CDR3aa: CASSLGSGSSGANVLTF

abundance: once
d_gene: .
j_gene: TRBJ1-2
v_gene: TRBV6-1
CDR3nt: TGTGCCAGCAGCCTATGGGCCGAGGGTAACTATGGCTACACCTTC
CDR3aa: CASSLWAEGNYGYTF

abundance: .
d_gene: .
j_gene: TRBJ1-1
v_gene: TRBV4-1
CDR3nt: TGCGCCAGCAGCCCAGGACAGAACACTGAAGCTTTCTTT
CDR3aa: CASSPGQNTEAFF

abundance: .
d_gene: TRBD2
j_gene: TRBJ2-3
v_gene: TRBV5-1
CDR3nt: TGCGCCAGCAGCTTTCGGGGGGGTAGCACAGATACGCAGTATTTT
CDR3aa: CASSFRGGSTDTQYF

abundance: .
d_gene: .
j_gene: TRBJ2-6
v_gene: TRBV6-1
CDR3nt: TGTGCCAGCAGTGAACTGGCAGGCTCTGGGGCCAACGTCCTGACTTTC
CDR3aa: CASSELAGSGANVLTF

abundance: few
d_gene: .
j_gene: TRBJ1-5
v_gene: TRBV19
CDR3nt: TGTGCCAGTAGTTATTGGGACGGTAATCAGCCCCAGCATTTT
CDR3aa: CASSYWDGNQPQHF

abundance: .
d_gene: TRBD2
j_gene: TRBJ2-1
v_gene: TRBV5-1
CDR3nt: TGCGCCAGCAGCTTACACAGGACTAGCGGGGGCTACTACAATGAGCAGTTCTTC
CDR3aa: CASSLHRTSGGYYNEQFF

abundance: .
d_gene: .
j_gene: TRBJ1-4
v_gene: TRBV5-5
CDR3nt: TGTGCCAGCAGCTTGGGAGCCTATAATGAAAAACTGTTTTTT
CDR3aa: CASSLGAYNEKLFF

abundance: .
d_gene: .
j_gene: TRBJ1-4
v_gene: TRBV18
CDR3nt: TGTGCCAGCTCACCTTTGGAGAATGAAAAACTGTTTTTT
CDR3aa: CASSPLENEKLFF

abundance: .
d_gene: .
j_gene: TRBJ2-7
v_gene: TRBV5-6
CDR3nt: TGTGCCAGCAGGGCCGGGACGTTCGGCGAGCAGTACTTC
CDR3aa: CASRAGTFGEQYF

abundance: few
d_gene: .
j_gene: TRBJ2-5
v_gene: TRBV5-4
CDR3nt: TGTGCCAGCAGCTCCGTAAGCGGCCAAGAGACCCAGTACTTC
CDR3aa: CASSSVSGQETQYF

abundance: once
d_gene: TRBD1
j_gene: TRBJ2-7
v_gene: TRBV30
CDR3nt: TGTGCCTGGAGCAAATATGTTTCACAGGGGGCCCGGGACGAGCAGTACTTC
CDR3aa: CAWSKYVSQGARDEQYF

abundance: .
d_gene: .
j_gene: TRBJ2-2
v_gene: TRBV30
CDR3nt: TGTGCCTGGAGTATGGGGGCCGGGGAGCTGTTTTTT
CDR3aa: CAWSMGAGELFF

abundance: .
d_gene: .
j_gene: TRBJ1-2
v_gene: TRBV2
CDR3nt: TGTGCCAGCGTTAACCCGTACAGGGTTAACTATGGCTACACCTTC
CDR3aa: CASVNPYRVNYGYTF

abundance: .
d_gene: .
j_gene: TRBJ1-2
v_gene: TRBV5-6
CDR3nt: TGTGCCAGCAGCTTGGCAGGGAACTATGGCTACACCTTC
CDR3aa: CASSLAGNYGYTF

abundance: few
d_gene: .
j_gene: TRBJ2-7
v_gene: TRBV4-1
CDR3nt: TGCGCCAGCAGCCAAGATGAGGCCGGGGGTTCCGACTACGAGCAGTACTTC
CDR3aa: CASSQDEAGGSDYEQYF

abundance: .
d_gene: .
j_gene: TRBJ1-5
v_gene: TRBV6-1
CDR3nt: TGTGCCAGCAGTGAAGCGCCAGGCAATCAGCCCCAGCATTTT
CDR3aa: CASSEAPGNQPQHF

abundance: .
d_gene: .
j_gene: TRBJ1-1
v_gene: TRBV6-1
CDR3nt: TGTGCCAGCAGCTCGAAGGATGCTTTCTTT
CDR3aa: CASSSKDAFF

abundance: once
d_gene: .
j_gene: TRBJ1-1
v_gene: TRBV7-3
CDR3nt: TGTGCCAGCAGCTTGGGACCGTCGAACACTGAAGCTTTCTTT
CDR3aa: CASSLGPSNTEAFF

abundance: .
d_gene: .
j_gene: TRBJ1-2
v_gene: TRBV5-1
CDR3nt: TGCGCCAGCAGCTTGGGGACCTCCGGCCCGTCTTATGGCTACACCTTC
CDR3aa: CASSLGTSGPSYGYTF

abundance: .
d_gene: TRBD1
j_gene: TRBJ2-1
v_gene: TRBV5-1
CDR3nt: TGCGCCAGCAGCTTGACGGGGACAGGCCGATACAATGAGCAGTTCTTC
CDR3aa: CASSLTGTGRYNEQFF

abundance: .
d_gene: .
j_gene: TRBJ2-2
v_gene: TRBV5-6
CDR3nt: TGTGCCAGCAGATATGAACCCGGGACACATACCACCGGGGAGCTGTTTTTT
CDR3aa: CASRYEPGTHTTGELFF

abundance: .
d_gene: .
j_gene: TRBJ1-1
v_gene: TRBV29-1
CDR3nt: TGCAGCGTTGAAGACCTGGGAGGGAACACTGAAGCTTTCTTT
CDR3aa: CSVEDLGGNTEAFF

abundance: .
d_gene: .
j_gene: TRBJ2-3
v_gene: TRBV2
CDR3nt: TGTGCCAGCAGTGACGGGCGGACCCTCACAGATACGCAGTATTTT
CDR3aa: CASSDGRTLTDTQYF

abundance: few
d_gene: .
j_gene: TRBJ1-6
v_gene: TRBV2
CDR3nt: TGTGCCACCACAGAACTCCGCTATAATTCACCCCTCCACTTT
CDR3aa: CATTELRYNSPLHF

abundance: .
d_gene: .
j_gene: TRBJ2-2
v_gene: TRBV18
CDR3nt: TGTGCCAGCTCACCAGGGGGGAGAGACACCGGGGAGCTGTTTTTT
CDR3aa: CASSPGGRDTGELFF

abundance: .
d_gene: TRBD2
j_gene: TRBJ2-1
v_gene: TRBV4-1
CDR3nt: TGCGCCAGCAGCCAAGATATATGGGTGAGGGGACTAGCGGGGCTCTATGAGCAGTTCTTC
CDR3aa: CASSQDIWVRGLAGLYEQFF

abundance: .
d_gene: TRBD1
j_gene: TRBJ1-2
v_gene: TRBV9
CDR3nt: TGTGCCAGCAGCTTAGGACAGGGGAACTATGGCTACACCTTC
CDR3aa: CASSLGQGNYGYTF

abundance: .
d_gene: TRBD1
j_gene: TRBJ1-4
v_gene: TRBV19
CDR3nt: TGTGCCAGTAGTAGGGACAGGAAACTCGATGCAACTAATGAAAAACTGTTTTTT
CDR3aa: CASSRDRKLDATNEKLFF

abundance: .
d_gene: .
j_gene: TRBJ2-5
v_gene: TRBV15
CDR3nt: TGTGCCACCAGCTTAAAAGGTGGGATGGAGACCCAGTACTTC
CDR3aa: CATSLKGGMETQYF

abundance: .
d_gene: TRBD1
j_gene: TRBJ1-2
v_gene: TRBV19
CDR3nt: TGTGCCAGTAGTACGGGACAGGGTGCCTATGGCTACACCTTC
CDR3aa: CASSTGQGAYGYTF

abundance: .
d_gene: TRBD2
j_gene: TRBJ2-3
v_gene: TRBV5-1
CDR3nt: TGCGCCAGCAGCGGTAGCGGGACGAGCAAAGATACGCAGTATTTT
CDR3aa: CASSGSGTSKDTQYF

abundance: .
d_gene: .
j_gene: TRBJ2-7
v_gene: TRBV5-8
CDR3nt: TGTGCCAGCAGCTATGGACTCGGCTACGAGCAGTACTTC
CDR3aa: CASSYGLGYEQYF

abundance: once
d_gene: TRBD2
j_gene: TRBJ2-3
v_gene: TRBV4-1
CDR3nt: TGCGCCAGCAGCCAAGACGGGGCTAGCGGTAGCACAGATACGCAGTATTTT
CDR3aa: CASSQDGASGSTDTQYF

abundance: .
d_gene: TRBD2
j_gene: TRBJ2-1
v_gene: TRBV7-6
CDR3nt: TGTGCCAGCAGCGCAAGACTAGCGGCCTACAATGAGCAGTTCTTC
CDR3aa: CASSARLAAYNEQFF

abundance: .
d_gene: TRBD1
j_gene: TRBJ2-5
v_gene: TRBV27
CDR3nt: TGTGCCAGCGGACCGACAGGGCAGGGAGAGACCCAGTACTTC
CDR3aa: CASGPTGQGETQYF

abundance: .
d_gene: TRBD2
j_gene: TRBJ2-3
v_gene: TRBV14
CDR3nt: TGTGCCAGCAGCCGCACCGGGACTAGCGGCACAGATACGCAGTATTTT
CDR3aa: CASSRTGTSGTDTQYF

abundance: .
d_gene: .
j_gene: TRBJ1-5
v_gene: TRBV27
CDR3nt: TGTGCCAGCAGTTTATACTGGGGTCAGCCCCAGCATTTT
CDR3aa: CASSLYWGQPQHF

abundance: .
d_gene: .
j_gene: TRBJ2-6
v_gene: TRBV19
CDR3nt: TGTGCCAGTAGTAGGTCTGGGGCCAACGTCCTGACTTTC
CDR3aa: CASSRSGANVLTF

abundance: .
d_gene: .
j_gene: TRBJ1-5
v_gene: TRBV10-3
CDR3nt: TGTGCCATCAGTGAGTCGTCAGTCTTTAGCAATCAGCCCCAGCATTTT
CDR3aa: CAISESSVFSNQPQHF

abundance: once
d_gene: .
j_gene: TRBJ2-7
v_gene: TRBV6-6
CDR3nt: TGTGCCAGCAGCCCCGCTCGGAGGCTCCCCCTGGGCGAGCAGTACTTC
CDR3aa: CASSPARRLPLGEQYF

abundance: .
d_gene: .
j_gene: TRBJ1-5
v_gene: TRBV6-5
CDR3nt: TGTGCCAGCAGCGCCTCGGGTAGGTCTCAGCCCCAGCATTTT
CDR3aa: CASSASGRSQPQHF

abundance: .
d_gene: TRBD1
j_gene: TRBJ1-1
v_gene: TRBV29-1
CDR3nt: TGCAGCCTCCAAACAGGGGTGAACACTGAAGCTTTCTTT
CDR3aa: CSLQTGVNTEAFF

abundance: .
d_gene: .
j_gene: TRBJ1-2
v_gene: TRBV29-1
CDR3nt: TGCAGCGTGACCCCTACAGGGTCTTGGATATATGGCTACACCTTC
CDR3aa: CSVTPTGSWIYGYTF

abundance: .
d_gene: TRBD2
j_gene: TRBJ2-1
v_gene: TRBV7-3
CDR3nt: TGTGCCAGCGACCCGACTAGCGGGGTTGGAGGCCACAATGAGCAGTTCTTC
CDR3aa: CASDPTSGVGGHNEQFF

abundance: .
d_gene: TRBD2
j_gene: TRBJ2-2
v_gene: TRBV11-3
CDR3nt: TGTGCCAGCAGCTACGGACTAGCGGGGGGCACCGGGGAGCTGTTTTTT
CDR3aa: CASSYGLAGGTGELFF

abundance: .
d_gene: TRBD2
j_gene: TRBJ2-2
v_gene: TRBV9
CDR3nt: TGTGCCAGCGGAGGTAGCGGGGGGGTGAACACCGGGGAGCTGTTTTTT
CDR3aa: CASGGSGGVNTGELFF

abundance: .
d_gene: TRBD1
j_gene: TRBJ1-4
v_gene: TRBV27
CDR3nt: TGTGCCAGCAGTTTATACCCCGGGACAGGGACTGAAAAACTGTTTTTT
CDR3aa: CASSLYPGTGTEKLFF

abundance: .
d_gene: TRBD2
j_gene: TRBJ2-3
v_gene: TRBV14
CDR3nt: TGTGCCAGCAGCCACAACCCGGTGGGGGTTGGCGGGGGACGCACAGATACGCAGTATTTT
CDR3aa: CASSHNPVGVGGGRTDTQYF

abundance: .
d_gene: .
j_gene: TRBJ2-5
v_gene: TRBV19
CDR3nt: TGTGCCAGTAGTATAGGGTCAGGGAAAGGGACCCAGTACTTC
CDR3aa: CASSIGSGKGTQYF